The T cell receptor beta chain described here comes from a study of vaccination effects on CD4 cells after COVID-19. General study results and limits: After vaccination, at late timepoints, clones induced by infection and by vaccine contracted markedly.

The assay was immunoSEQ multiplex PCR, and TCRdb's table has in-frame clones only and misses some. The sample consists of roughly 27,000 clones, about 75% of them appearing once. The trim removed 3 bases at V and 5 bases at J, leaving 6 bases unmatched. Germline V lookup: CDR1 GTSNPN, CDR2 SVGIG (reference sequence). The CDR3 covers 14 residues. As concerns this clone: The target antigen is unknown.

Expansion of antigen-specific CD4+ T cells with viral peptide pools was carried out by the ViraFEST assay before sequencing. Culturing for roughly 9 days preceded CD4+ T cell isolation. Everyone in the study got two shots of either the BNT162b2 or mRNA-1273 vaccine. Peptides at around 10 ug/ml and IL-2 at about 10 IU/ml were added to around 2 million PBMC per well. The chain is built from TRBV30 and TRBJ1-3; 8 bases are shared with TRBD1. The source was CD4+ T cells from PBMCs cultured with SARS-CoV-2 spike peptides, collected after COVID-19 vaccination. The receptor comes from a human donor who received a COVID-19 vaccine. Some clones in this sample may be carry-over from other donors' samples. CDR3 nucleotides: TGTGCCTGGAGCGATACAGGGGGACGAAACACCATATATTTT. Its protein is CAWSDTGGRNTIYF.